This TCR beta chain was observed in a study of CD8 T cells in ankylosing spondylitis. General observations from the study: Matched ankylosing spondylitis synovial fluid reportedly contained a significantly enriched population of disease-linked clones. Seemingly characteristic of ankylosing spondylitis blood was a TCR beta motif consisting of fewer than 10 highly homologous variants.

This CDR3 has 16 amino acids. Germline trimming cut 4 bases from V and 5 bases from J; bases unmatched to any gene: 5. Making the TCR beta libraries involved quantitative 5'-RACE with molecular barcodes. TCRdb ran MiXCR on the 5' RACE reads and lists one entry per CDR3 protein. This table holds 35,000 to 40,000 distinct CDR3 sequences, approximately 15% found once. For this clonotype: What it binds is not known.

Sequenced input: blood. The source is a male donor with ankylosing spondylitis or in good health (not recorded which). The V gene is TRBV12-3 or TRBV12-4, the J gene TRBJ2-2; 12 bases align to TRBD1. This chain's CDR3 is CASSSGQGAKTGELFF. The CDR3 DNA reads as TGTGCCAGCAGTTCGGGACAGGGGGCCAAGACCGGGGAGCTGTTTTTT.